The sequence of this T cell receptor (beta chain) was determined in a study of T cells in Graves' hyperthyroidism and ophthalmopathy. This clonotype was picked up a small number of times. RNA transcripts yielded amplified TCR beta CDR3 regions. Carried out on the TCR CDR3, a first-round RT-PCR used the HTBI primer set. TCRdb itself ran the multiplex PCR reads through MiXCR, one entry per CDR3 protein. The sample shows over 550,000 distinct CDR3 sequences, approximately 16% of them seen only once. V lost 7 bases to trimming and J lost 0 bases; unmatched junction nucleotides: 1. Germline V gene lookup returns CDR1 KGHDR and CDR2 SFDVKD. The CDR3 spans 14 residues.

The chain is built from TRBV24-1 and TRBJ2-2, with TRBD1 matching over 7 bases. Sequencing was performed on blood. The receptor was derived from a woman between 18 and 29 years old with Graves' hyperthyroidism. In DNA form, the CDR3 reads TGTGCCACCAGAGGGGGCGCGAACACCGGGGAGCTGTTTTTT. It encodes CATRGGANTGELFF.